The 11 T cell receptor beta chains listed next were all sequenced from one sample in a study of blood T cell repertoires in COVID-19. Data came from immunoSEQ multiplex PCR; TCRdb stores just in-frame clones and leaves some out. The data show 150,000 to 200,000 clones, about 92% seen once. The sequenced sample consisted of peripheral blood. All receptors derive from a man aged 25 to 45 with COVID-19, enrolled during active disease.

The chain links TRBV6-5 to TRBJ1-2, with TRBD1 matching 10 bases. CDR1 is MNHEY, CDR2 SVGAGI, per germline. Germline trimming cut 6 bases from V and 6 bases from J; bases unmatched to any gene: 4. The CDR3 covers 13 residues. The CDR3 DNA sequence: TGTGCCAGCAGCTACGGACAGGGGGATGGCTACACCTTC. This gives the protein CASSYGQGDGYTF.

The count of this clone is one. The gene calls are TRBV28 and TRBJ2-5, with D unresolved. The CDR3 is made up of 12 amino acids. The ends were cut back, 4 bases at V and 2 bases at J, with 5 bases in the middle. Germline lookup yields CDR1 MDHEN and CDR2 SYDVKM. The DNA for the CDR3 is TGTGCCAGCAGTTCGTCTCAAGAGACCCAGTACTTC. It codes for CASSSSQETQYF.

The chain carries TRBV4-3 and TRBJ2-7; 13 nucleotides match TRBD2. Losses at the gene ends were 0 bases for V and 9 bases for J; bases not matched to a gene: 8. This CDR3 is 16 amino acids long. Looked up from germline, CDR1 is LGHNA and CDR2 is YSLEER. Written as DNA, the CDR3 is TGCGCCAGCAGCCAAGATTTGACTAGCGGGAGGATCGGGCAGTACTTC. This gives the protein CASSQDLTSGRIGQYF.

The chain couples TRBV5-1 to TRBJ2-2; TRBD2 might be the D (7 bases). Trimming cost V 0 bases and J 6 bases, with 12 bases left between them. Germline CDR1 SGHRS, CDR2 YFSETQ. This CDR3 spans 15 amino acids. As DNA, the CDR3 is TGCGCCAGCAGCTTGGCCGCGGGGGCAGCCGGGGAGCTGTTTTTT. It translates to CASSLAAGAAGELFF.

The V and J genes are TRBV6-2 or TRBV6-3 and TRBJ2-4; weak D call: TRBD2 (5 bases). The germline CDR1 and CDR2 sequences are MNHEY and SVGEGT. The CDR3 is made up of 16 amino acids. V gave up 2 bases and J gave up 0 bases, with 11 bases separating them. The CDR3 nucleotides are TGTGCCAGCAGTTACGTGGCCCGGGGAGCCAAAAACATTCAGTACTTC. Its translation is CASSYVARGAKNIQYF.

V is TRBV7-2 and J is TRBJ1-2; the match to TRBD1 covers 11 bases. Germline loops: CDR1 SGHTA, CDR2 FQGNSA. CDR3 length: 15 amino acids. With V trimmed by 4 bases and J by 8 bases, 9 bases remained unmatched. For the CDR3, the DNA is TGTGCCAGCAGCTCAAGCGGGACAGGGGGGCTGGGCTACACCTTC. Its protein is CASSSSGTGGLGYTF.

V gene TRBV19 combines with J gene TRBJ2-4; 13 nucleotides agree with TRBD2. CDR1 and CDR2 from the germline V gene are LNHDA and SQIVND (reference sequence). V trimming: 6 bases; J trimming: 0 bases; junction bases outside the gene matches: 14. The CDR3 covers 20 residues. The CDR3 protein is CASSPRRTSGGLLAKNIQYF. In nucleotides, the CDR3 is TGTGCCAGTAGCCCCCGGCGGACTAGCGGGGGCCTGCTAGCCAAAAACATTCAGTACTTC. The whole variable domain, filled in from reference TRBV19 and TRBJ2-4, reads DGGITQSPKYLFRKEGQNVTLSCEQNLNHDAMYWYRQDPGQGLRLIYYSQIVNDFQKGDIAEGYSVSREKKESFPLTVTSAQKNPTAFYLCASSPRRTSGGLLAKNIQYFGAGTRLSVL.

The chain carries TRBV30 and TRBJ2-2, with 15 bases that match TRBD2. Germline V gene sequence: CDR1 GTSNPN, CDR2 SVGIG (reference sequence). V gave up 3 bases and J gave up 5 bases; unmatched junction bases: 7. This CDR3 is built from 17 residues. This CDR3 is CAWSGLAGGRSTGELFF. The CDR3, as DNA: TGTGCCTGGAGCGGACTAGCGGGAGGGCGGTCTACCGGGGAGCTGTTTTTT.

Only one count was recorded for this clone. This chain joins TRBV3-1 (or the pseudogene TRBV3-2) and TRBJ2-5; 10 nucleotides line up with TRBD2. The J segment lost 5 bases and the V segment lost 1 base, leaving 4 bases of the junction unmatched. Germline CDR1 LGHDT, CDR2 YNNKEL (reference sequence). The CDR3 is 15 residues long. CDR3 coding DNA: TGTGCCAGCAGCCAAGCTGTGACTAGCGGGGAGACCCAGTACTTC. Translation gives CASSQAVTSGETQYF.

V and J are TRBV2 and TRBJ2-3, with 9 nucleotides matching TRBD2. This CDR3 spans 18 amino acids. Germline CDR1 and CDR2: SNHLY and FYNNEI. J gave up 2 bases and V 7 bases, and 16 bases lay outside the gene matches. As DNA, the CDR3 is TGTGCCAGCAAAACGCAAATGGAAGCGGGAGGAACCACAGATACGCAGTATTTT. Translated: CASKTQMEAGGTTDTQYF.

The chain is built from TRBV3-1 (or the pseudogene TRBV3-2) and TRBJ1-5; D remains ambiguous. Trimming removed 4 bases at V and 4 bases at J, with 11 bases between. This CDR3 has 14 residues. Germline V gives CDR1 LGHDT, CDR2 YNNKEL (reference sequence). The CDR3 is CASSREFGNQPQHF. The DNA of the CDR3 is TGTGCCAGCAGCCGAGAATTCGGGAATCAGCCCCAGCATTTT.